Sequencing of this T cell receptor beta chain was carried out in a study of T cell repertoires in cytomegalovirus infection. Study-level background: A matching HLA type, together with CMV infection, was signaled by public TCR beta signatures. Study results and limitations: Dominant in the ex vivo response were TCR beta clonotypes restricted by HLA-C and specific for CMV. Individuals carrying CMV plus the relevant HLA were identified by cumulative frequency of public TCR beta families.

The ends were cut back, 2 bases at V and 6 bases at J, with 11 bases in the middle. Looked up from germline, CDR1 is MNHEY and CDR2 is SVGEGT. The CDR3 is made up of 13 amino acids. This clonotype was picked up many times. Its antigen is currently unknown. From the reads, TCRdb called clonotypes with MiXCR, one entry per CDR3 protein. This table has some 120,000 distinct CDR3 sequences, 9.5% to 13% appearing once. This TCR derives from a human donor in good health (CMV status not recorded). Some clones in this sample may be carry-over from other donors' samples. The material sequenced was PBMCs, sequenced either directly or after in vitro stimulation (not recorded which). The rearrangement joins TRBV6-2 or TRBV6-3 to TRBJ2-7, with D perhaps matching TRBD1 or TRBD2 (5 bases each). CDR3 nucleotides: TGTGCCAGCAGTTACACCGGGGCAGGCGAGCAGTACTTC. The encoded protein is CASSYTGAGEQYF.